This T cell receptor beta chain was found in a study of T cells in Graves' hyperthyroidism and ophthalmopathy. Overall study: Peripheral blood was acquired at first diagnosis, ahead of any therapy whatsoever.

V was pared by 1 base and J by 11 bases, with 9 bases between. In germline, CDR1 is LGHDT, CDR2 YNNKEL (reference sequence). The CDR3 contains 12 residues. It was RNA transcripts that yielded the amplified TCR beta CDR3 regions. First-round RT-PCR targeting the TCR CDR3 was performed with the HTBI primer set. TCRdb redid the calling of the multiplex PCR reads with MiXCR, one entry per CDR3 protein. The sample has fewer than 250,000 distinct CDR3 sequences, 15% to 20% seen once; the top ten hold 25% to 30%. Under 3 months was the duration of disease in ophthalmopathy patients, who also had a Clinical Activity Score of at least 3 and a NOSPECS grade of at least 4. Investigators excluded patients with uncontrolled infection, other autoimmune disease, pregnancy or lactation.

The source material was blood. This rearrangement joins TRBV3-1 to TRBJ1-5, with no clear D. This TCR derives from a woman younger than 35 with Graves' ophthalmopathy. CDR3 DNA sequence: TGTGCCAGCAGCCAAGGAGGGATAGCCCAGCATTTT. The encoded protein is CASSQGGIAQHF.